The source of this T cell receptor beta chain is a study of OX40 agonist ivuxolimab in advanced cancers. Study-wide context: While on treatment, patients had intravenous ivuxolimab at 0.01 to 10 mg/kg every 2 weeks. Findings of the study overall: Among T cells, CD8+ cells averaged more expanded clones than CD4+ cells. In the 0.1 to 3.0 mg/kg range, CD4+ and CD8+ blood T cells had expanded clonally by week 6.

The CDR3 runs 14 residues. Germline V gene lookup returns CDR1 GTSNPN and CDR2 SVGIG (reference sequence). V was pared by 7 bases and J by 3 bases, with 12 bases of the junction left unmatched. Libraries were prepared by immunoSEQ multiplex PCR; TCRdb keeps only in-frame clonotypes and omits some of them. Of about 79,000 clones listed, roughly 84% are singletons. Turning to this clone: Antigen: not known.

Source: CD4+ or CD8+ T cells sorted from blood, taken in a trial of the OX40 agonist ivuxolimab. The chain combines TRBV30 with TRBJ2-7, with TRBD1 matching over 7 bases. The sequence derives from an adult with an advanced solid tumor such as melanoma, head and neck, liver or kidney cancer. As DNA, the CDR3 is TGTGCCTATCGATCTCGACAGGGTATCTACGAGCAGTACTTC. Translated, it gives CAYRSRQGIYEQYF.